This entry concerns a single T cell receptor (beta chain). Its antigen is not known. The CDR3 spans 15 residues. The J segment lost 3 bases and the V segment lost 5 bases, leaving 9 bases of the junction unmatched. The V gene's germline CDR1 is SGHTA and CDR2 FQGNSA. Unique molecular identifiers (one per individual cDNA molecule) were attached. TCRdb reprocessed the 5' RACE reads via MiXCR and lists one record per CDR3 protein. The repertoire holds more than 80,000 distinct CDR3 sequences, with approximately 11% as singletons. These data originate in a study of early T cells in non-severe SARS-CoV-2 infection. The wider study: The authors sequenced bulk RNA from unsorted whole blood, leaving chains unpaired.

The study's findings and limits: Anti-spike CD8 responses were favored in VDJdb matching, and private and CD4 specificities were missed.

The rearrangement joins TRBV7-2 to TRBJ2-7, with TRBD1 matching 8 bases. Sequencing was carried out using whole blood. The clonotype was recovered from an adult who was a healthcare worker with PCR-confirmed SARS-CoV-2 infection or an uninfected control (not recorded which). In nucleotides, the CDR3 is TGTGCCAGCAGCGAAGGACAGGGAAACTACTACGAGCAGTACTTC. Protein: CASSEGQGNYYEQYF.